This T cell receptor (beta chain) was sequenced during a study of blood T cells in healthy people across ages (dated by TCRdb to between 2014 and 2016). With regard to the full study: In model experiments, template switching captured roughly one uniquely barcoded TCR beta cDNA molecule for every two T cells. Age-related changes in TCR beta repertoire diversity were measured in the study by deep sequencing normalized with unique cDNA molecular identifiers. The donors were divided into four age groups: young (average approximately 17 years), middle-aged (around 37), aged (roughly 60) and long-lived (82). To avoid experimental bias, donors of different ages were distributed randomly across sequencing lanes. Using the same blood draw, the study looked at two additional independent replicas of 1 million unique cDNA reads for two donors, one aged 18 to 29 and the other aged 80 or older. Paper-wide results and their limitations: Because the CMV infection status of the donors was unknown, age-related changes in expanded clonotypes may potentially have been confounded. Observed TCR beta diversity correlated strongly with the percentage of naive T cells measured by flow cytometry. As age increased, observed TCR beta diversity per million T cells dropped in a roughly linear way, and a significant reduction was already evident by age 40. Conclusive comparison of naive and antigen-experienced compartments was prevented by the profiling of bulk unsorted PBMCs. Compared with the aged group, more naive CD4+ T cells, fewer expanded clones and increased TCR diversity were shown by the long-lived group, suggesting age selection. Total diversity estimates from one million sequenced T cells were considered lower bounds and underestimates.

This clonotype has just a few counts. The antigen it recognizes is unknown. There are no base qualities to consult, and no much larger clone falls within one base. The roughly 39 donors, aged 6 to 90 years, were systemically healthy Caucasian individuals from Russia. Roughly 10 milliliters of peripheral blood were collected from each donor into EDTA-treated Vacutainer tubes. PBMCs were isolated by Ficoll-Paque density-gradient centrifugation, with at least 6 million obtained per sample. Trizol reagent was used to extract total RNA from PBMCs, with at least 6 micrograms per sample. For every donor, flow cytometry on a PBMC aliquot measured the percentage of naive CD45RAhigh/CD27high T cells. Library creation used 5' RACE. For sequencing, an Illumina HiSeq 2500 was employed. The second PCR ran for roughly 7 to 12 cycles and used a J-beta primer mix along with a sample-barcoded 5' primer. Each TCR beta cDNA molecule received a unique molecular identifier from a template-switch 5' adaptor carrying 12 random nucleotides. Each sample yielded at least 2.5 million CDR3-containing paired-end reads. All of the RNA was converted into first-strand cDNA using the Mint cDNA synthesis kit, with a TRBC-specific oligonucleotide serving as the primer. Following uracil-DNA glycosylase treatment, all cDNA underwent a first 18-cycle PCR with the universal primers M1SS and BC2_uni_R. Turning to the authors' computational methods: For normalization, 1 million high-quality reads were randomly selected from each sample, with every read carrying a distinct molecular identifier. Reads with shared molecular identifiers were discarded instead of being binned into consensus sequences. MiTCR, set to a Q25 quality threshold and the strictest error-elimination algorithm, was used for CDR3 identification, clonotype clustering and error correction. Lower-bound total TCR beta diversity was estimated with a nonparametric unseen species model using Euler transformation. TCRdb trimmed the raw reads at Q25, called clones with MiXCR and kept productive beta chains. Each CDR3 protein appears once, grouped with its most common genes and DNA. TCRdb's processing, not the authors', yielded these V and J calls. The sample includes around 1.7 million distinct CDR3 sequences, with 28% observed a single time. Around 7.7% of the sample is in the top ten clones.

Germline trimming: 4 bases from V, 9 bases from J; junction bases outside gene matches: 6. CDR3 length: 14 amino acids, cysteine to phenylalanine. Only the CDR3 region is kept as DNA, spanning 42 bases read in frame from base 1. Sequences MNHNY (CDR1) and SVGAGI (CDR2) are obtained from the germline V gene (reference sequence). The chain couples TRBV6-6 to TRBJ2-6, with 7 bases aligning to TRBD1. The specimen sequenced was blood. This sequence originates from a woman in her twenties or thirties in good health. The nucleotide sequence is given as TGTGCCAGCAGTTGGGACAGCCGTCTCAACGTCCTGACTTTC. Protein translation: CASSWDSRLNVLTF.